This TCR beta chain was captured by sequencing in a study of PD-L1 blockade in urothelial cancer. Germline-derived CDR1 and CDR2 are MNHNS and SASEGT. V was trimmed by 5 bases and J by 4 bases, leaving 12 bases between them. The CDR3 spans 14 residues. Profiled with immunoSEQ multiplex PCR; TCRdb holds only in-frame clones, not every one. Here the sample spans some 44,000 clones, around 82% being singletons. Time point of the sample: pretreatment peripheral blood. The V gene is TRBV6-1, the J gene TRBJ1-5; weak D call: TRBD1 (6 bases). The sample here was PBMCs, taken around atezolizumab (anti-PD-L1) treatment. This clonotype originated in a man aged 60-69 years with urothelial cancer. The CDR3 DNA is TGTGCCAGCAGTAACCGGGACAATAATCAGCCCCAGCATTTT. This gives the protein CASSNRDNNQPQHF.